This T cell receptor beta chain is drawn from a study of spatial heterogeneity in lung cancer. In the study overall: The cohort: around 79 early-stage, untreated non-small cell lung cancer patients. Any follow-up PBMC samples that were available went on to be sequenced, and the median time to follow-up was approximately 2 years after resection.

Every molecule of TCR cDNA had its own unique molecular identifier. MiXCR was run by TCRdb on the 5' RACE reads, yielding one entry per CDR3 protein. The sample contains around 110,000 distinct CDR3 sequences, 12% of which appear only once. On this clonotype: Its target is unknown.

The CDR3 contains 13 residues. The V gene lost 6 bases and the J gene lost 0 bases, with 9 bases spanning the gap. The germline gives CDR1 MDHEN, CDR2 SYDVKM. General observations from the study: Compared with follow-up, resection was when ubiquitous expanded tumor TCRs appeared in blood more.

Time point of the sample: blood at routine non-recurrence follow-up after resection. Unsorted tumor, nontumor lung tissue or cryopreserved PBMC supplied the whole RNA. Sequences were derived from PBMCs, sampled at follow-up. This TCR came from a male donor with early-stage non-small cell lung cancer. The rearrangement uses TRBV28 and TRBJ2-7; a weak D match, TRBD2 (6 bases). As DNA, the CDR3 is TGTGCCAGCAGACGGGGGATCTCCTACGAGCAGTACTTC. It codes for CASRRGISYEQYF. Combining the CDR3 with reference TRBV28 and TRBJ2-7 gives the whole variable domain DVKVTQSSRYLVKRTGEKVFLECVQDMDHENMFWYRQDPGLGLRLIYFSYDVKMKEKGDIPEGYSVSREKKERFSLILESASTNQTSMYLCASRRGISYEQYFGPGTRLTVT.